The rows below give T cell receptor beta chains drawn from one sample of a study of Ad26.COV2.S vaccination and SARS-CoV-2 variants. Generated by immunoSEQ multiplex PCR, the TCRdb table keeps only in-frame clones and is missing some. The sample has some 240,000 clones; around 88% are singletons. The source material was peripheral blood, sampled in a trial of Ad26.COV2.S vaccine versus placebo. The receptors were gathered from a person between 18 and 65 years old who received the Ad26.COV2.S COVID-19 vaccine or a placebo. Each CDR3 is given with its conserved first and last residue. Each record gives: clone size, D gene, J gene, V gene, CDR3 DNA, CDR3 protein. The D gene is left open where the match is weak. Not all rows give a size; the values are once, few, many and, for expanded clones, a class.

size: .; D: .; J: TRBJ2-1; V: TRBV19; DNA: TGTGCCAGTAGTATAGACACTACCGGACATGGGCCTTACAATGAGCAGTTCTTC; CDR3: CASSIDTTGHGPYNEQFF
size: .; D: .; J: TRBJ2-7; V: TRBV5-1; DNA: TGCGCCAGCAGATCAACAGGGTTGCACGAGCAGTACTTC; CDR3: CASRSTGLHEQYF
size: .; D: .; J: TRBJ1-1; V: TRBV20-1; DNA: TGCAGTGCTAGTCGGGGAGGCGGGGGGGGAAGCACTGAAGCTTTCTTT; CDR3: CSASRGGGGGSTEAFF
size: .; D: .; J: TRBJ2-3; V: TRBV7-2; DNA: TGTGCCAGCAGCTTAGCGGCCGTCCTAATCTCCACAGATACGCAGTATTTT; CDR3: CASSLAAVLISTDTQYF
size: .; D: .; J: TRBJ1-2; V: TRBV7-2; DNA: TGTGCCAGCAGCTTAGACAGCGGGGGCTACACCTTC; CDR3: CASSLDSGGYTF
size: .; D: TRBD2; J: TRBJ2-1; V: TRBV5-5; DNA: TGTGCCAGCAGCCTCGGACTAGCGGGGTCCCGGGATGAGCAGTTCTTC; CDR3: CASSLGLAGSRDEQFF
size: .; D: TRBD1; J: TRBJ1-2; V: TRBV6-5; DNA: TGTGCCAGCAGGAAGGGACAGGGGGTGAGCTATGGCTACACCTTC; CDR3: CASRKGQGVSYGYTF
size: .; D: .; J: TRBJ1-4; V: TRBV25-1; DNA: TGTGCCAGCAGTGGAAGCCAGGGGCGGGCTGAAAAACTGTTTTTT; CDR3: CASSGSQGRAEKLFF
size: .; D: TRBD1; J: TRBJ1-2; V: TRBV29-1; DNA: TGCAGCGTTGGCAGGGGGGCGGATAGGGATGGCTACACCTTC; CDR3: CSVGRGADRDGYTF
size: .; D: .; J: TRBJ1-1; V: TRBV7-9; DNA: TGTGCCAGCAGCTTAGCCGTGAAGAACACTGAAGCTTTCTTT; CDR3: CASSLAVKNTEAFF
size: .; D: TRBD2; J: TRBJ2-2; V: TRBV6-5; DNA: TGTGCCAGCAGTAAGAGCGGGGGGAGTGCCGGGGAGCTGTTTTTT; CDR3: CASSKSGGSAGELFF
size: once; D: .; J: TRBJ2-1; V: TRBV19; DNA: TGTGCCAGTCGTGGGGGACCGAATGAGCAGTTCTTC; CDR3: CASRGGPNEQFF
size: few; D: TRBD2; J: TRBJ2-2; V: TRBV24-1; DNA: TGTGCCACCAGTGAAGAGGGAGGGCCGTCTAGCGGGGAGCTGTTTTTT; CDR3: CATSEEGGPSSGELFF
size: .; D: .; J: TRBJ1-4; V: TRBV30; DNA: TGTGCCTGGAGTGTACAACAGAATGAAAAACTGTTTTTT; CDR3: CAWSVQQNEKLFF
size: .; D: TRBD2; J: TRBJ2-3; V: TRBV27; DNA: TGTGCCAGCAGTGAAAAGGTGATACTAGCGGGAGTTGGCACAGATACGCAGTATTTT; CDR3: CASSEKVILAGVGTDTQYF
size: few; D: TRBD2; J: TRBJ2-7; V: TRBV20-1; DNA: TGCAGTGCTAGTCGAGCTAGCGGGTACGAGCAGTACTTC; CDR3: CSASRASGYEQYF
size: .; D: .; J: TRBJ1-5; V: TRBV28; DNA: TGTGCCAGCGGAAGGGGTGGGAATCAGCCCCAGCATTTT; CDR3: CASGRGGNQPQHF
size: .; D: .; J: TRBJ2-3; V: TRBV9; DNA: TGTGCCAGCAGCGTAGAAGGAACCGACACAGATACGCAGTATTTT; CDR3: CASSVEGTDTDTQYF
size: .; D: TRBD1; J: TRBJ2-2; V: TRBV7-3; DNA: TGTGCCAGCAGCCCTGATGGGGGACAGGGGCTGAACACCGGGGAGCTGTTTTTT; CDR3: CASSPDGGQGLNTGELFF
size: .; D: .; J: TRBJ2-2; V: TRBV4-3; DNA: .; CDR3: CASSREGLRAGELFF
size: .; D: .; J: TRBJ2-1; V: TRBV5-8; DNA: TGTGCCAGCAGTCCCCACAATGAGCAGTTCTTC; CDR3: CASSPHNEQFF
size: once; D: TRBD2; J: TRBJ2-1; V: TRBV6-1; DNA: TGTGCCAGCAGTGAACAATGGGTAGCGGGTAACAATGAGCAGTTCTTC; CDR3: CASSEQWVAGNNEQFF
size: .; D: .; J: TRBJ1-3; V: TRBV7-2; DNA: TGTGCCAGCAGCCGTACAGGGTTAAATGGAAACACCATATATTTT; CDR3: CASSRTGLNGNTIYF
size: .; D: .; J: TRBJ1-2; V: TRBV7-2; DNA: TGTGCCAGCAGCTTCCCGGGACCCCAAAACTATGGCTACACCTTC; CDR3: CASSFPGPQNYGYTF
size: few; D: .; J: TRBJ2-2; V: TRBV10-3; DNA: TGTGCCATCAGTGACCAGGTTCTCACCGGGGAGCTGTTTTTT; CDR3: CAISDQVLTGELFF
size: .; D: .; J: TRBJ2-5; V: TRBV30; DNA: TGTGCCCTCTCCGGGACCCCACAAGAGACCCAGTACTTC; CDR3: CALSGTPQETQYF
size: .; D: .; J: TRBJ1-4; V: TRBV29-1; DNA: TGCAGCGTTGAAAAGGGGCAAAAACTGTTTTTT; CDR3: CSVEKGQKLFF
size: .; D: TRBD2; J: TRBJ2-3; V: TRBV6-5; DNA: TGTGCCAGCAGTTGGACTAGCGGGGGGGCGGATACGCAGTATTTT; CDR3: CASSWTSGGADTQYF
size: .; D: TRBD2; J: TRBJ2-1; V: TRBV6-5; DNA: TGTGCCAGCAGCCTGGGGGGGAGGAGGAATGAGCAGTTCTTC; CDR3: CASSLGGRRNEQFF
size: once; D: .; J: TRBJ1-4; V: TRBV10-3; DNA: TGTGCCATCAGTGTAGGACTTAATGAAAAACTGTTTTTT; CDR3: CAISVGLNEKLFF
size: .; D: TRBD1; J: TRBJ2-2; V: TRBV4-3; DNA: TGCGCCAGCAGCCAAGATCTATCAGGGGGCACGAACACCGGGGAGCTGTTTTTT; CDR3: CASSQDLSGGTNTGELFF
size: .; D: TRBD1; J: TRBJ1-1; V: TRBV6-2/TRBV6-3; DNA: TGTGCCAGCAGTTACGGGACAGCTTTCACTGAAGCTTTCTTT; CDR3: CASSYGTAFTEAFF